Below, one T cell receptor beta chain is given with its context. Other DNA sequences in this specimen translate into the identical CDR3. The protocol was immunoSEQ multiplex PCR, while the TCRdb copy is restricted to in-frame clones and leaves out a portion. The table shows approximately 230,000 clones, with around 86% occurring only once. The sample is drawn from a study of blood T cell repertoires in COVID-19. Looking at the study overall: The study drew acute and convalescent COVID-19 samples from the United States, Italy and Spain.

Between the trimmed V and J ends, which lost 5 bases and 6 bases, there was a span of 11 bases. In germline, CDR1 is MNHEY, CDR2 SVGAGI. The CDR3 runs to 13 residues. Recovered Cohort 3 donors showed two negative PCRs, clearance, or symptom resolution. J is TRBJ1-5 and V is TRBV6-5; a weak D match, TRBD1 (5 bases). The sequencing input was PBMCs or T cells enriched from blood (not recorded which). This sequence was found in a man younger than 35 who had recovered from COVID-19. In DNA, the CDR3 is TGTGCCAGCAGTCGCCAGGGAGGTCAGCCCCAGCATTTT. Translation gives CASSRQGGQPQHF.